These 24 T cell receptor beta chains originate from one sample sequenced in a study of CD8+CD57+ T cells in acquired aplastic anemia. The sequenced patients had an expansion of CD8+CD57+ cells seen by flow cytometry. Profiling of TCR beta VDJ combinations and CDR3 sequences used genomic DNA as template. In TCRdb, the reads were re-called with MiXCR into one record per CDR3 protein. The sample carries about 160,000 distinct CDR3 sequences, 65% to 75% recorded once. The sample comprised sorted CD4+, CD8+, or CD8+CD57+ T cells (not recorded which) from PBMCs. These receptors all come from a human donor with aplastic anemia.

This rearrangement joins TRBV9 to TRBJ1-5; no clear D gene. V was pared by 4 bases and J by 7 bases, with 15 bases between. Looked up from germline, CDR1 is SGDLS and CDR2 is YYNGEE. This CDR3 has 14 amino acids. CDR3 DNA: TGTGCCAGCAGCTTACGCCAATCACCCCAGCCCCAGCATTTT. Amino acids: CASSLRQSPQPQHF.

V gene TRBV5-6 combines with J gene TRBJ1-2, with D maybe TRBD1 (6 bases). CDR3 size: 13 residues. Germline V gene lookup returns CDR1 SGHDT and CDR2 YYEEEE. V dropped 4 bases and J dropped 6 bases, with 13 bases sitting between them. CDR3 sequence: CASSIGQPHGYTF. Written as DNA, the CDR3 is TGTGCCAGCAGCATCGGACAGCCACATGGCTACACCTTC.

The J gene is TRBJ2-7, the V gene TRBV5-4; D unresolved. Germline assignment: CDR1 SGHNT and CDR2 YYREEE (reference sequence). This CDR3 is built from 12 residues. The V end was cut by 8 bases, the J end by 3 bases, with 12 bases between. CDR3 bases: TGTGCCAGGATGGAAGGGAACTACGAGCAGTACTTC. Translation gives CARMEGNYEQYF.

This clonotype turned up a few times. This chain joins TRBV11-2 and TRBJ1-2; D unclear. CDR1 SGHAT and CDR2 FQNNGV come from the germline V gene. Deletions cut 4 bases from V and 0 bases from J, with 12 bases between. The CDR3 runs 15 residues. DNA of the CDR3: TGTGCCAGCAGCTCCCCGCGGAGAGCTAACTATGGCTACACCTTC. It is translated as CASSSPRRANYGYTF.

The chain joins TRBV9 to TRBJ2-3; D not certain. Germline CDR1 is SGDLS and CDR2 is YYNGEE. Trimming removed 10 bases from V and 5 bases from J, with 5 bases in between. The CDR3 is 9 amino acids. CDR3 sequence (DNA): TGTGCCGGTGGAGATACGCAGTATTTT. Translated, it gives CAGGDTQYF.

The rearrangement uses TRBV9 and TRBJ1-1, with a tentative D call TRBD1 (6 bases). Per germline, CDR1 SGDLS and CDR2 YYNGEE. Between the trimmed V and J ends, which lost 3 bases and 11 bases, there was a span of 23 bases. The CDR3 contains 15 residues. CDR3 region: CASSATGTPTSVAFF. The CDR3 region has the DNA TGTGCCAGCAGCGCAACCGGGACACCGACGTCTGTGGCTTTCTTT.

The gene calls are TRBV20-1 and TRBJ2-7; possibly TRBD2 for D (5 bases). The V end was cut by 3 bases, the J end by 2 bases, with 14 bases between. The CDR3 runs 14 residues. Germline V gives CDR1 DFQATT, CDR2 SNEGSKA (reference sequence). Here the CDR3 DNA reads TGCAGTGCTAGTCGGAGCGGAGGAACCTACGAGCAGTACTTC. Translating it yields CSASRSGGTYEQYF.

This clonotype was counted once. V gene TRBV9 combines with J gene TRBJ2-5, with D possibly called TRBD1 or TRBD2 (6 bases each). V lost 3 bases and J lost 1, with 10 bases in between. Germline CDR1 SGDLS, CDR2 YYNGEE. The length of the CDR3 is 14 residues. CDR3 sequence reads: CASSGGGGQETQYF. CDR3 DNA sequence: TGTGCCAGCAGCGGAGGAGGGGGCCAAGAGACCCAGTACTTC.

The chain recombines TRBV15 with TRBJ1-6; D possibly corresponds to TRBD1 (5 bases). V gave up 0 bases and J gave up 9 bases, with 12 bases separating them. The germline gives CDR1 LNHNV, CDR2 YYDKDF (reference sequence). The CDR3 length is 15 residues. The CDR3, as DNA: TGTGCCACCAGCAGAGATCCTGGGGGAGGTTCACCCCTCCACTTT. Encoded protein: CATSRDPGGGSPLHF.

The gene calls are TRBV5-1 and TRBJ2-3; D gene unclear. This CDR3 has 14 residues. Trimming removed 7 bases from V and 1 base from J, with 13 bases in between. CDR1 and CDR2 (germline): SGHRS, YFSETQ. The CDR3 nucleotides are TGCGCCAGCGTCAGTGATGGTGGCACAGATACGCAGTATTTT. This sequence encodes CASVSDGGTDTQYF.

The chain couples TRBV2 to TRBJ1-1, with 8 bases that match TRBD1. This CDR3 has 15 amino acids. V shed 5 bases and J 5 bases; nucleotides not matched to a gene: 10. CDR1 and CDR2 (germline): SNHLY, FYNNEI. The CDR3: CASSRDRTRRTEAFF. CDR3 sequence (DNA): TGTGCCAGCAGTAGGGACAGGACCCGGCGTACTGAAGCTTTCTTT.

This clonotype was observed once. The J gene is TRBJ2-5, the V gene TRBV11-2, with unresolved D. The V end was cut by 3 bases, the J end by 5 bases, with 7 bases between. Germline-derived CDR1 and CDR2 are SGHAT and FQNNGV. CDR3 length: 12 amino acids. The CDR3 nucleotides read TGTGCCAGCAGCTTTGGAGCTGAGACCCAGTACTTC. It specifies CASSFGAETQYF. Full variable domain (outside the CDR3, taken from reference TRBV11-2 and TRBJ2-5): EAGVAQSPRYKIIEKRQSVAFWCNPISGHATLYWYQQILGQGPKLLIQFQNNGVVDDSQLPKDRFSAERLKGVDSTLKIQPAKLEDSAVYLCASSFGAETQYFGPGTRLLVL.

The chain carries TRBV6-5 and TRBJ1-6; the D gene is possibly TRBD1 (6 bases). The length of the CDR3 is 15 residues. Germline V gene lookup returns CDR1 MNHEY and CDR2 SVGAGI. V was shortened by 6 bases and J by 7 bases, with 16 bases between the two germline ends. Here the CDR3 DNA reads TGTGCCAGCAGCAACGGACAGCGTCCAAATTCACCCCTCCACTTT. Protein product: CASSNGQRPNSPLHF.

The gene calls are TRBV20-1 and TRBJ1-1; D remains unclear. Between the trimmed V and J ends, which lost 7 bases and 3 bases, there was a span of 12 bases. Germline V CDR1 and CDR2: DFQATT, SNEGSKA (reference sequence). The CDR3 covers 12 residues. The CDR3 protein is CSGSLRDTEAFF. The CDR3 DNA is TGCAGTGGGTCACTTAGGGACACTGAAGCTTTCTTT.

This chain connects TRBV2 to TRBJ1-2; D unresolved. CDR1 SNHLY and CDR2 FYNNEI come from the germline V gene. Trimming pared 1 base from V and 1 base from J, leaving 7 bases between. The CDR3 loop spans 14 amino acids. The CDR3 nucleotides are TGTGCCAGCAGTGAAGAGTGGGTTAACTATGGCTACACCTTC. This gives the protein CASSEEWVNYGYTF.

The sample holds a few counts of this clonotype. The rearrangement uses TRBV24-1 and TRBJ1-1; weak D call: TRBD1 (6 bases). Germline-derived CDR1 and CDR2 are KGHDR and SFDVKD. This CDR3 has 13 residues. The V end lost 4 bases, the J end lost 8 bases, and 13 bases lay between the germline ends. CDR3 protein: CATSDPDRREAFF. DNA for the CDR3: TGTGCCACCAGTGACCCTGACAGGCGCGAAGCTTTCTTT.

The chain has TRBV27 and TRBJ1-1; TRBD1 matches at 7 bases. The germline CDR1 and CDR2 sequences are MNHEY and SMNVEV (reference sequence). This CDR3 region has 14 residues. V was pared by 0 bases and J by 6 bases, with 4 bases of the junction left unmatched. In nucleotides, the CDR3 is TGTGCCAGCAGTTTATCGTTCGACAGGGCTGAAGCTTTCTTT. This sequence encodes CASSLSFDRAEAFF.

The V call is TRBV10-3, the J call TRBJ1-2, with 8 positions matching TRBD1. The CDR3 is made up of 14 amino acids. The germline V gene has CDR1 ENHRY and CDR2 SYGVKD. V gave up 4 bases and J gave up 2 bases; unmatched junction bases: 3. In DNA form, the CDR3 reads TGTGCCATCAGTGGGGGACAGGAAAACTATGGCTACACCTTC. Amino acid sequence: CAISGGQENYGYTF.

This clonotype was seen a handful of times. CDR3 region: CSARAPTGWGTDTQYF. CDR3 coding DNA: TGCAGTGCTAGAGCACCGACAGGGTGGGGTACAGATACGCAGTATTTT. The chain links TRBV20-1 to TRBJ2-3, with TRBD1 matching 7 bases. Germline-derived CDR1 and CDR2 are DFQATT and SNEGSKA (reference sequence). Trimming took 1 base from V and 3 from J; bases not matched to a gene: 10. CDR3 length: 16 amino acids.

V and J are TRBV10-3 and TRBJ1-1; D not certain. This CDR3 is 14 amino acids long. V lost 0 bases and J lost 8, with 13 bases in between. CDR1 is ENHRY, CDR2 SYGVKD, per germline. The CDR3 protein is CAISESTGSGEAFF. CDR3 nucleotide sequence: TGTGCCATCAGTGAGTCGACGGGTTCAGGAGAAGCTTTCTTT.

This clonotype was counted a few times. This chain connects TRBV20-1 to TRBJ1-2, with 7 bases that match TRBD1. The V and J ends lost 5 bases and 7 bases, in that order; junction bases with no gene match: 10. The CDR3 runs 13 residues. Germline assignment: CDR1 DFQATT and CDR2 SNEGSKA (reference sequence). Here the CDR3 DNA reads TGCAGTGCTCCGGACGACAGGGTAGTTGGCTACACCTTC. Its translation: CSAPDDRVVGYTF.

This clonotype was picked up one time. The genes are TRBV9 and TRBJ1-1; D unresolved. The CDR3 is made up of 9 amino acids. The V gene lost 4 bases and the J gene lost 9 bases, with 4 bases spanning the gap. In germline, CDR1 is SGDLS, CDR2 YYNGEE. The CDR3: CASSPQAFF. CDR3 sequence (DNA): TGTGCCAGCAGCCCCCAAGCTTTCTTT. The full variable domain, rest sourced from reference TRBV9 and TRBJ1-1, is DSGVTQTPKHLITATGQRVTLRCSPRSGDLSVYWYQQSLDQGLQFLIQYYNGEERAKGNILERFSAQQFPDLHSELNLSSLELGDSALYFCASSPQAFFGQGTRLTVV.

CDR3 DNA: TGTGCCAGTAGTCCGCAGGGGAGCTCCTACGAGCAGTACTTC. Its protein is CASSPQGSSYEQYF. The rearrangement links TRBV19 to TRBJ2-7; D is perhaps TRBD1 (6 bases). V was clipped by 5 bases and J by 0 bases, with 11 bases between them. Germline CDR1 LNHDA, CDR2 SQIVND (reference sequence). CDR3 length: 14 amino acids. Drawing the rest from reference TRBV19 and TRBJ2-7, the complete variable domain is DGGITQSPKYLFRKEGQNVTLSCEQNLNHDAMYWYRQDPGQGLRLIYYSQIVNDFQKGDIAEGYSVSREKKESFPLTVTSAQKNPTAFYLCASSPQGSSYEQYFGPGTRLTVT.

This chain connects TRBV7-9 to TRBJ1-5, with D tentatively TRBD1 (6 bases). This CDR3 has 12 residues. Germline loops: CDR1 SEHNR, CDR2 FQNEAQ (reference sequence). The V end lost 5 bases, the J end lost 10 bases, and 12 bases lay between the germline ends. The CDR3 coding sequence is TGTGCCAGCAGCCCGGACAGCCAACCCCAGCATTTT. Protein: CASSPDSQPQHF.